This TCR beta chain was sequenced in a study of OX40 agonist ivuxolimab in advanced cancers. Turning to the study itself: A history of anti-PD-1, anti-PD-L1 or anti-CTLA-4 therapy was acceptable, and roughly 40% had some.

Details on this clone: The antigen remains undetermined.

The study's findings and limits: CD4+ and CD8+ T cells in blood underwent clonal expansion by week 6 at 0.1 to 3.0 mg/kg. Expansion of clones was among the lowest in partial responders at 0.1-3.0 mg/kg.

This CDR3 is 19 amino acids long. Germline CDR1 SEHNR, CDR2 FQNEAQ (reference sequence). Deletions cut 1 base from V and 6 bases from J, with 28 bases between. Only in-frame clones appear in the TCRdb table, and some are missing; sequencing was by immunoSEQ multiplex PCR. The table shows some 72,000 clones, with roughly 92% occurring only once. Sample: CD4+ or CD8+ T cells sorted from blood, taken in a trial of the OX40 agonist ivuxolimab. The receptor was derived from an adult with an advanced solid tumor such as melanoma, head and neck, liver or kidney cancer. The J gene is TRBJ2-7, the V gene TRBV7-9; possible D gene TRBD2, 6 bases. CDR3 sequence (DNA): TGTGCCAGCAGCTTAGAGACGGGATTCGCGGGACCCCCTTTACCCGAGCAGTACTTC. It is translated as CASSLETGFAGPPLPEQYF.